The 23 T cell receptor beta chains reported below all come from one sample, sequenced in a study of PD-L1 blockade in urothelial cancer. Time point noted: peripheral blood 6 weeks after treatment start. Clones were sequenced by immunoSEQ multiplex PCR, and TCRdb holds only the in-frame ones, with some missing. The sample yields 45,000 to 55,000 clones, under 85% seen once. Material: PBMCs, obtained around atezolizumab (anti-PD-L1) treatment. The receptors stem from a man aged 50 to 59 with urothelial cancer.

V is TRBV27 and J is TRBJ2-5; D is perhaps TRBD2 (5 bases). Germline CDR1 MNHEY, CDR2 SMNVEV (reference sequence). V was cut by 4 bases and J by 5 bases, with 14 bases left in between. This CDR3 contains 14 residues. The CDR3 loop reads CASSYTSSGETQYF. CDR3 nucleotide sequence: TGTGCCAGCAGTTATACTAGTTCCGGGGAGACCCAGTACTTC.

This chain's CDR3 is CASEYLYTQYF. CDR3 sequence (DNA): TGTGCCAGCGAGTATCTTTATACGCAGTATTTT. V usage is TRBV6-5 and J usage is TRBJ2-3; D is unclear. Trimming took off 8 bases at V and 7 bases at J, with 10 bases between the two ends. Germline CDR1 and CDR2: MNHEY and SVGAGI. The CDR3 covers 11 residues.

The CDR3 DNA follows: TGCGCCAGCAGCGCGGCTCCAGCGGGGGAGGGAGAGACCCAGTACTTC. It specifies CASSAAPAGEGETQYF. This chain uses TRBV5-1 with TRBJ2-5, with TRBD2 identical over 8 bases. Germline trimming cut 4 bases from V and 4 bases from J; bases unmatched to any gene: 12. Germline CDR1 reads SGHRS; CDR2 reads YFSETQ. This CDR3 is 16 amino acids long.

V gene TRBV30 combines with J gene TRBJ1-5; 8 bases match TRBD1. Germline loops: CDR1 GTSNPN, CDR2 SVGIG (reference sequence). Trimming removed 0 bases from V and 5 bases from J; junction bases left unmatched: 3. The CDR3 runs 14 residues. The CDR3 DNA reads TGTGCCTGGAGTGTACGGACAGGGCATCAGCCCCAGCATTTT. Protein: CAWSVRTGHQPQHF.

This chain connects TRBV28 to TRBJ1-2; D is unresolved. CDR1 MDHEN and CDR2 SYDVKM come from the germline V gene. Trimming took 5 bases from V and 8 from J, leaving 9 bases between them. The CDR3 is 11 amino acids. The CDR3 spells CASSPLEGYTF. The CDR3 bases are TGTGCCAGCAGTCCATTAGAGGGCTACACCTTC.

This clone was picked up one time. V usage is TRBV6-1 and J usage is TRBJ1-5, with D possibly TRBD1 on 5 matching bases. The V gene lost 3 bases and the J gene lost 6 bases, with 9 bases spanning the gap. This CDR3 contains 13 residues. CDR1 is MNHNS and CDR2 is SASEGT in the germline V gene. The DNA of the CDR3 is TGTGCCAGCAGTGAGCAGGGTCCTCAGCCCCAGCATTTT. Its protein is CASSEQGPQPQHF.

Only one count was recorded for this clone. The chain recombines TRBV19 with TRBJ2-2; perhaps TRBD1 as D (5 bases). CDR3 length: 15 residues. Germline loops: CDR1 LNHDA, CDR2 SQIVND (reference sequence). V dropped 3 bases and J dropped 7 bases, with 15 bases sitting between them. CDR3 DNA sequence: TGTGCCAGTAGTATTGGGGCGAGGTCTGGCGGGGAGCTGTTTTTT. The encoded protein is CASSIGARSGGELFF.

V and J are TRBV6-5 and TRBJ1-2; no clear D. Germline V gene lookup returns CDR1 MNHEY and CDR2 SVGAGI. V lost 7 bases and J lost 4, with 13 bases in between. This CDR3 has 13 residues. The CDR3: CASKAAGTYGYTF. The CDR3 DNA reads TGTGCCAGCAAGGCCGCAGGAACCTATGGCTACACCTTC.

V and J are TRBV10-3 and TRBJ1-3; 10 bases align to TRBD1. The CDR3 length is 17 residues. The V gene's germline CDR1 is ENHRY and CDR2 SYGVKD. J lost 0 bases, V lost 8 bases, and 10 bases had no gene match. The CDR3 is CAIGRGQGTYSGNTIYF. Written as DNA, the CDR3 is TGTGCCATCGGGCGGGGACAGGGGACTTACTCTGGAAACACCATATATTTT.

The V gene is TRBV5-6, the J gene TRBJ2-7; D is uncertain. The V and J ends lost 3 bases and 2 bases respectively, with 6 bases between them. CDR3 length: 12 residues. Germline lookup yields CDR1 SGHDT and CDR2 YYEEEE. The CDR3 coding sequence is TGTGCCAGCAGCTCGTCGGCCTACGAGCAGTACTTC. Amino acid sequence: CASSSSAYEQYF.

This clone came up once. The genes are TRBV10-2 and TRBJ2-2, with 13 bases matching TRBD2. The germline V gene encodes CDR1 WSHSY and CDR2 SAAADI. The CDR3 is made up of 17 amino acids. After removal of 4 bases from V and 7 bases from J, the junction contained 9 bases not matched to a gene. CDR3 in amino acids: CASSAAGTSGKVGELFF. The CDR3, as DNA: TGCGCCAGCAGTGCGGCGGGGACTAGCGGGAAGGTCGGGGAGCTGTTTTTT.

The J gene is TRBJ1-2, the V gene TRBV14; the match to TRBD1 covers 8 bases. The CDR3 totals 13 residues. Germline V gene data show CDR1 as SGHDN and CDR2 as FVKESK. J gave up 6 bases and V 0 bases, and 0 bases lay outside the gene matches. The CDR3 loop is CASSQDRGHGYTF. DNA of the CDR3: TGTGCCAGCAGCCAAGACAGGGGGCATGGCTACACCTTC. Drawing the rest from reference TRBV14 and TRBJ1-2, the complete variable domain is EAGVTQFPSHSVIEKGQTVTLRCDPISGHDNLYWYRRVMGKEIKFLLHFVKESKQDESGMPNNRFLAERTGGTYSTLKVQPAELEDSGVYFCASSQDRGHGYTFGSGTRLTVV.

The gene calls are TRBV5-1 and TRBJ2-7; D might be TRBD2 (5 bases). There are 15 residues in the CDR3. Looked up from germline, CDR1 is SGHRS and CDR2 is YFSETQ. V dropped 4 bases and J dropped 5 bases, with 19 bases sitting between them. The CDR3 spells CASSISSGYENEQYF. CDR3 nucleotide sequence: TGCGCCAGCAGCATATCCTCGGGATATGAGAACGAGCAGTACTTC.

This chain links TRBV2 with TRBJ2-3; D is undetermined. The germline CDR1 and CDR2 sequences are SNHLY and FYNNEI. This CDR3 has 12 residues. Trimming stripped 8 bases from V and 5 bases from J, with 11 bases between. The CDR3 loop is CASAYSVDTQYF. The CDR3 DNA reads as TGTGCCAGCGCATACTCCGTAGATACGCAGTATTTT.

This chain links TRBV5-1 with TRBJ2-3, with 9 positions matching TRBD2. Losses at the gene ends were 1 base for V and 0 bases for J; bases not matched to a gene: 9. The CDR3 is made up of 18 amino acids. CDR1 SGHRS and CDR2 YFSETQ come from the germline V gene. CDR3: CASSLLRGRVPSTDTQYF. The CDR3 nucleotides read TGCGCCAGCAGCTTGCTTCGCGGGAGGGTACCCAGCACAGATACGCAGTATTTT.

This chain joins TRBV19 and TRBJ1-2; TRBD1 aligns across 10 bases. Trimming removed 7 bases from V and 4 bases from J; junction bases left unmatched: 3. This CDR3 is built from 13 residues. Germline V lookup: CDR1 LNHDA, CDR2 SQIVND (reference sequence). CDR3: CASTTGGSYGYTF. For the CDR3, the DNA is TGTGCCAGTACGACAGGGGGCTCCTATGGCTACACCTTC.

J is TRBJ2-7 and V is TRBV18; no clear D. The CDR3 is 13 residues long. Trimming cost V 2 bases and J 5 bases, with 10 bases left between them. Germline V gives CDR1 KGHSH, CDR2 LQKENI. The CDR3: CASSPDQVHEQYF. In DNA, the CDR3 is TGTGCCAGCTCACCAGATCAGGTCCACGAGCAGTACTTC.

There are a few counts of this clone. The chain links TRBV27 to TRBJ1-2; D may be TRBD1 (6 bases). Trimming removed 5 bases at V and 6 bases at J, with 16 bases between. Germline CDR1 and CDR2: MNHEY and SMNVEV (reference sequence). There are 14 residues in the CDR3. The CDR3: CASSLGTSVDGYTF. The DNA for the CDR3 is TGTGCCAGCAGTCTAGGGACATCGGTGGATGGCTACACCTTC.

J is TRBJ1-2 and V is TRBV27, with 10 nucleotides matching TRBD1. Germline V gene lookup returns CDR1 MNHEY and CDR2 SMNVEV (reference sequence). The CDR3 covers 14 residues. V gave up 3 bases and J gave up 5 bases; unmatched junction bases: 3. CDR3 coding DNA: TGTGCCAGCAGTTTCCAGGGACAGGGGTATGGCTACACCTTC. Translated: CASSFQGQGYGYTF.

The chain has TRBV7-9 and TRBJ2-5; D might be TRBD2 (5 bases). There are 15 residues in the CDR3. Trimming removed 5 bases at V and 4 bases at J, with 17 bases between. Germline CDR1 is SEHNR and CDR2 is FQNEAQ (reference sequence). CDR3 in DNA: TGTGCCAGCAGCAAAACCAGGTTAGGGAGAGAGACCCAGTACTTC. Encoded protein: CASSKTRLGRETQYF.

This clone showed up just a few times. The V gene is TRBV2, the J gene TRBJ1-2; perhaps TRBD1 as D (6 bases). Germline-derived CDR1 and CDR2 are SNHLY and FYNNEI. This CDR3 contains 11 residues. The V end lost 8 bases, the J end lost 4 bases, and 8 bases lay between the germline ends. The CDR3 reads CASRTVYGYTF. The CDR3 nucleotides read TGTGCCAGCCGGACAGTCTATGGCTACACCTTC. The entire variable domain, with the rest obtained from reference TRBV2 and TRBJ1-2, is as follows: EPEVTQTPSHQVTQMGQEVILRCVPISNHLYFYWYRQILGQKVEFLVSFYNNEISEKSEIFDDQFSVERPDGSNFTLKIRSTKLEDSAMYFCASRTVYGYTFGSGTRLTVV.

The rearrangement joins TRBV18 to TRBJ2-4, with D possibly TRBD1 on 6 matching bases. Germline V gene data show CDR1 as KGHSH and CDR2 as LQKENI. There are 14 residues in the CDR3. V was clipped by 0 bases and J by 4 bases, with 7 bases between them. CDR3 loop: CASSPPGHKNIQYF. The CDR3 DNA reads TGTGCCAGCTCACCACCGGGACATAAAAACATTCAGTACTTC.

The rearrangement joins TRBV5-1 to TRBJ2-7; 7 nucleotides agree with TRBD1. The length of the CDR3 is 15 residues. Trimming cost V 4 bases and J 4 bases; bases outside gene matches: 11. Per the germline V gene, CDR1 is SGHRS and CDR2 is YFSETQ. The CDR3 DNA sequence: TGCGCCAGCAGCGCGAGACAGGGAATCTTGTACGAGCAGTACTTC. Its protein is CASSARQGILYEQYF.